This T cell receptor (beta chain) was recovered during a study of shared T cell receptors in the human thymus. After removal of 5 bases from V and 6 bases from J, the junction contained 10 bases not matched to a gene. The CDR3 is made up of 16 amino acids. Germline V CDR1 and CDR2: SGHTA, FQGNSA. Measured with immunoSEQ multiplex PCR; TCRdb has only the in-frame clones, and not every one. The table has 550,000 to 800,000 clones, roughly 85% seen once. These sequences were also reported in another study, on human thymus T cells. That source notes: There were highly overlapping thymic repertoires among unrelated individuals, as related research reported.

What was sequenced was thymocytes. The sequence was collected from a girl in the first two years of life with a congenital heart defect. The gene calls are TRBV7-2 and TRBJ1-2; 12 nucleotides align to TRBD1. The CDR3 nucleotides read TGTGCCAGCAGCAATCACAAGGGACAGGGGGCTGATGGCTACACCTTC. Protein product: CASSNHKGQGADGYTF.